These 27 T cell receptor beta chains came from one sample sequenced in a study of beta chain features in type 1 diabetes. Investigators reverse transcribed all isolated RNA, so they sequenced expressed TCRB transcripts. The repertoire was sequenced with immunoSEQ multiplex PCR; TCRdb's copy has only in-frame clones and lacks some. The sample includes 310,000 or so clones, 11% of them seen just once. Sequences were obtained from naive CD4+ T cells from blood. The origin of the receptors is a woman in her 30s in good health.

The chain employs TRBV10-3 and TRBJ2-3; 8 positions agree with TRBD1. V dropped 7 bases and J dropped 2; count of bases not matched to a gene: 2. The CDR3 runs to 13 residues. The V gene's germline CDR1 is ENHRY and CDR2 SYGVKD. The CDR3 region has the DNA TGTGCCATCAACAGGGGGACCACAGATACGCAGTATTTT. It specifies CAINRGTTDTQYF.

The chain employs TRBV4-3 and TRBJ2-7, with 8 bases fitting TRBD2. With 3 bases clipped from V and 0 bases from J, the junction kept 10 bases outside the gene matches. This CDR3 is 17 amino acids long. CDR1 and CDR2 from the germline V gene are LGHNA and YSLEER. Written as DNA, the CDR3 is TGCGCCAGCAGCCATAGACTAGCGACCCAAAGCTCCTACGAGCAGTACTTC. Protein product: CASSHRLATQSSYEQYF.

The V gene is TRBV5-1, the J gene TRBJ2-7; 8 bases align to TRBD1. The CDR3 covers 15 residues. Germline CDR1 is SGHRS and CDR2 is YFSETQ. J was trimmed by 2 bases and V by 1 base; bases with no gene match: 5. The CDR3, as DNA: TGCGCCAGCAGCTTGTCTGGACAGGGTCCCTACGAGCAGTACTTC. Translated, it gives CASSLSGQGPYEQYF.

CDR3 protein: CASSSLGRSEAFF. The CDR3, as DNA: TGTGCCAGCAGCTCCCTCGGGAGGTCTGAAGCTTTCTTT. This rearrangement joins TRBV7-3 to TRBJ1-1; D gene unclear. Trimming took off 4 bases at V and 6 bases at J, with 12 bases between the two ends. Germline V gene data show CDR1 as SGHTA and CDR2 as FQGTGA. The CDR3 spans 13 residues.

CDR3 residues: CASSPRGSALSTDTQYF. The CDR3, as DNA: TGTGCCAGCAGCCCCCGCGGGAGTGCTCTTAGCACAGATACGCAGTATTTT. This sequence joins TRBV7-9 and TRBJ2-3; 7 nucleotides agree with TRBD2. The CDR3 contains 17 residues. CDR1 SEHNR and CDR2 FQNEAQ come from the germline V gene (reference sequence). V dropped 5 bases and J dropped 0; count of bases not matched to a gene: 11.

The rearrangement joins TRBV27 to TRBJ2-5; D call uncertain. This CDR3 is 13 amino acids long. Trimming removed 0 bases from V and 5 bases from J, with 7 bases in between. CDR1 is MNHEY and CDR2 is SMNVEV in the germline V gene (reference sequence). Here the CDR3 DNA reads TGTGCCAGCAGTTTATCCGGTTTGGAGACCCAGTACTTC. The encoded protein is CASSLSGLETQYF.

This clone was detected only a few times. The rearrangement joins TRBV28 to TRBJ2-1; 10 bases match TRBD2. This CDR3 is 16 amino acids long. Germline V gene sequence: CDR1 MDHEN, CDR2 SYDVKM. With 8 bases clipped from V and 0 bases from J, the junction kept 7 bases outside the gene matches. CDR3 coding DNA: TGTGCCAGCCGCGGGACTAGCGTTAGCTCCTACAATGAGCAGTTCTTC. Translation: CASRGTSVSSYNEQFF. Based on the CDR3 plus reference TRBV28 and TRBJ2-1, the full variable domain is DVKVTQSSRYLVKRTGEKVFLECVQDMDHENMFWYRQDPGLGLRLIYFSYDVKMKEKGDIPEGYSVSREKKERFSLILESASTNQTSMYLCASRGTSVSSYNEQFFGPGTRLTVL.

This clone was counted a few times. The chain combines TRBV10-3 with TRBJ1-1; tentative D call: TRBD1 (5 bases). CDR1 and CDR2 (germline): ENHRY, SYGVKD. The CDR3 extends over 12 amino acids. The V end was cut by 5 bases, the J end by 6 bases, with 10 bases between. This chain's CDR3 is CAISTRVAEAFF. CDR3 nucleotides: TGTGCCATCAGTACCAGGGTAGCTGAAGCTTTCTTT.

The chain is built from TRBV19 and TRBJ2-2; D is undetermined. CDR1 is LNHDA and CDR2 is SQIVND in the germline V gene (reference sequence). V shed 0 bases and J shed 6 bases, with 11 bases lying between them. The CDR3 loop spans 15 amino acids. CDR3 residues: CASSIDGRFAGELFF. The CDR3 nucleotides read TGTGCCAGTAGTATAGATGGGCGCTTTGCCGGGGAGCTGTTTTTT.

The CDR3 sequence: CASSQDNQGNQPQHF. DNA for the CDR3: TGTGCCAGCAGCCAAGATAATCAGGGCAATCAGCCCCAGCATTTT. V gene TRBV4-2 combines with J gene TRBJ1-5; the D is unclear. This CDR3 comprises 15 residues. CDR1 is LGHNA and CDR2 is YNFKEQ in the germline V gene. The V gene lost 0 bases and the J gene lost 2 bases, with 8 bases spanning the gap.

V is TRBV18 and J is TRBJ2-7, with D tentatively TRBD2 (5 bases). The CDR3 runs 16 residues. With 2 bases removed from V and 0 bases from J, the gap between germline ends came to 14 bases. Germline loops: CDR1 KGHSH, CDR2 LQKENI. In DNA form, the CDR3 reads TGTGCCAGCTCACCATTGAGCGGCCCTAGCTCCTACGAGCAGTACTTC. Translated, it gives CASSPLSGPSSYEQYF. The full variable domain, rest sourced from reference TRBV18 and TRBJ2-7, is NAGVMQNPRHLVRRRGQEARLRCSPMKGHSHVYWYRQLPEEGLKFMVYLQKENIIDESGMPKERFSAEFPKEGPSILRIQQVVRGDSAAYFCASSPLSGPSSYEQYFGPGTRLTVT.

This clone was detected a few times. This rearrangement joins TRBV5-1 to TRBJ2-7, with 14 bases fitting TRBD2. Per germline, CDR1 SGHRS and CDR2 YFSETQ. There are 15 residues in the CDR3. J lost 0 bases, V lost 4 bases, and 0 bases had no gene match. CDR3: CASSGTSGSSYEQYF. CDR3 sequence (DNA): TGCGCCAGCAGCGGGACTAGCGGGAGCTCCTACGAGCAGTACTTC.

This chain links TRBV18 with TRBJ2-1, with D possibly TRBD2 on 6 matching bases. The V gene lost 3 bases and the J gene lost 1 base, with 10 bases spanning the gap. Germline V gene data show CDR1 as KGHSH and CDR2 as LQKENI. This CDR3 spans 15 amino acids. The CDR3 nucleotides read TGTGCCAGCTCACCTTTAGCGGTATCCTACAATGAGCAGTTCTTC. Protein sequence: CASSPLAVSYNEQFF.

This clone has just a few counts. J is TRBJ1-4 and V is TRBV1. TRBV1 is deemed a pseudogene. CDR3 length: 13 residues. The CDR3: CTKRTRRGEKLFF. In DNA form, the CDR3 reads TGCACCAAACGGACCCGGCGGGGAGAAAAACTGTTTTTT.

The chain is built from TRBV18 and TRBJ1-1; 9 nucleotides align to TRBD1. Per germline, CDR1 KGHSH and CDR2 LQKENI. Unmatched junction bases numbered 3, after V lost 6 bases and J lost 7 bases. There are 12 residues in the CDR3. The CDR3 sequence is CASSKGQGEAFF. DNA of the CDR3: TGTGCCAGCTCCAAGGGACAGGGTGAAGCTTTCTTT.

J is TRBJ1-1 and V is TRBV6-1; 11 nucleotides match TRBD1. The CDR3 is 15 amino acids. The germline V gene has CDR1 MNHNS and CDR2 SASEGT. V was pared by 4 bases and J by 5 bases, with 6 bases of the junction left unmatched. CDR3 nucleotide sequence: TGTGCCAGCAGTGTTCAGGGGACAGGGGGTACTGAAGCTTTCTTT. Its protein is CASSVQGTGGTEAFF.

V is TRBV5-8 and J is TRBJ1-5; 8 nucleotides match TRBD1. Looked up from germline, CDR1 is SGHTS and CDR2 is YDEGEE. Trimming cost V 5 bases and J 2 bases; bases outside gene matches: 6. This CDR3 is built from 15 residues. The DNA of the CDR3 is TGTGCCAGCAGGCTTTCGGGACAGGGCAATCAGCCCCAGCATTTT. It translates to CASRLSGQGNQPQHF.

This clone was counted only a few times. The V call is TRBV4-3, the J call TRBJ2-1, with TRBD2 matching over 12 bases. Trimming removed 0 bases from V and 0 bases from J; junction bases left unmatched: 12. CDR1 and CDR2 from the germline V gene are LGHNA and YSLEER. CDR3 length: 21 amino acids. The DNA for the CDR3 is TGCGCCAGCAGCCAAGATCTGACTAGCGGGAGAGGTTTGGGCTCCTACAATGAGCAGTTCTTC. Translation gives CASSQDLTSGRGLGSYNEQFF.

This clone appeared a few times. V is TRBV19 and J is TRBJ2-1; 11 bases fit TRBD2. Germline CDR1 LNHDA, CDR2 SQIVND (reference sequence). The CDR3 has 17 residues. With V trimmed by 5 bases and J by 9 bases, 15 bases remained unmatched. CDR3 DNA: TGTGCCAGTAGTCCCTGGATAGCGGGAGGGCCCTACGGTGAGCAGTTCTTC. As protein: CASSPWIAGGPYGEQFF.

This clone was recorded a few times. The chain links TRBV28 to TRBJ1-2, with D possibly TRBD1 on 6 matching bases. Germline values: CDR1 MDHEN, CDR2 SYDVKM. The CDR3 is made up of 12 amino acids. V lost 7 bases and J 4 bases, leaving 10 bases between the germline ends. As DNA, the CDR3 is TGTGCCAGCACTGCGACAGGCTATGGCTACACCTTC. It translates to CASTATGYGYTF.

This clone was counted between two and nine times. CDR3 nucleotides: TGTGCCAGCACCCGTGGACAGCACTACGAGCAGTACTTC. Translating it yields CASTRGQHYEQYF. The chain combines TRBV5-6 with TRBJ2-7; tentatively, D is TRBD1 (6 bases). Trimming took 6 bases from V and 3 from J, leaving 13 bases between them. CDR3 length: 13 residues. The germline gives CDR1 SGHDT, CDR2 YYEEEE.

This clone was counted between two and nine times. The J gene is TRBJ1-1, the V gene TRBV9; the D is unclear. The germline CDR1 and CDR2 sequences are SGDLS and YYNGEE. V shed 0 bases and J shed 7 bases, with 13 bases lying between them. The length of the CDR3 is 14 residues. The CDR3 region has the DNA TGTGCCAGCAGCGTAGCACTTTTTGCGAGTGAAGCTTTCTTT. It specifies CASSVALFASEAFF.

This clone was recorded a few times. The CDR3 coding sequence is TGTGCCAGCAGCCCCCGGGACAGGGGGGCCTACGAGCAGTACTTC. Its translation: CASSPRDRGAYEQYF. The chain couples TRBV7-2 to TRBJ2-7, with TRBD1 identical over 11 bases. The germline gives CDR1 SGHTA, CDR2 FQGNSA. This CDR3 spans 15 amino acids. Trimming at V came to 5 bases and at J to 2 bases, leaving 5 bases not matched to a gene.

There are a few counts of this clone. Different DNA sequences within this sample yield the same CDR3. The rearrangement uses TRBV7-9 and TRBJ2-1; D is possibly TRBD1 (5 bases). The CDR3 is made up of 15 amino acids. CDR1 is SEHNR and CDR2 is FQNEAQ in the germline V gene (reference sequence). V gave up 1 base and J gave up 1 base, with 8 bases separating them. The CDR3 DNA sequence: TGTGCCAGCAGCTTAGGGCAGGGATCCTACAATGAGCAGTTCTTC. Amino acid sequence: CASSLGQGSYNEQFF.

Worth noting for this clone: At the DNA level, this CDR3 is encoded by other sequences in the same sample as well. The rearrangement joins TRBV25-1 to TRBJ2-3; D not certain. V gave up 2 bases and J gave up 3 bases, with 12 bases separating them. The germline CDR1 and CDR2 sequences are MGHDK and SYGVNS. This CDR3 spans 15 amino acids. This CDR3 is CASSEGIATTDTQYF. The DNA of the CDR3 is TGTGCCAGCAGTGAAGGTATAGCAACAACAGATACGCAGTATTTT.

Only a few counts were recorded for this clone. This chain connects TRBV6-5 to TRBJ1-1; the D gene is possibly TRBD1 (6 bases). The CDR3 length is 14 residues. Germline lookup yields CDR1 MNHEY and CDR2 SVGAGI. Trimming left V 2 bases short and J 0 bases short, with 7 bases between. DNA for the CDR3: TGTGCCAGCAGTTACGGACAGATGAACACTGAAGCTTTCTTT. As protein: CASSYGQMNTEAFF.

This clone was detected a few times. The chain couples TRBV2 to TRBJ2-1; tentative D call: TRBD1 (7 bases). This CDR3 contains 13 residues. With 6 bases removed from V and 4 bases from J, the gap between germline ends came to 10 bases. Germline CDR1 SNHLY, CDR2 FYNNEI. The CDR3 region has the DNA TGTGCCAGCAGGGAGGGACAGTACAATGAGCAGTTCTTC. Its protein product is CASREGQYNEQFF.